This TCR beta chain was recovered during a study of monozygotic twins with inflammatory bowel disease. CDR1 is MDHEN, CDR2 SYDVKM, per germline. The CDR3 is 11 amino acids. Every TCR library drew on approximately 3,700 ng of total RNA. After re-calling the 5' RACE reads, TCRdb lists one entry per CDR3 protein, DNA absent. The listing records approximately 160,000 distinct CDR3 sequences. A word on this clonotype: What it recognizes is unknown.

Overall study findings and caveats: The authors found no support for a single strong IBD-associated signal or clonotype.

The rearrangement joins TRBV28 to TRBJ1-1. The clonotype was recovered from a human donor with ulcerative colitis or Crohn's disease, or a healthy co-twin of an affected twin (not recorded which). Sequencing used blood. CDR3 sequence reads: CASQVGTEAFF.